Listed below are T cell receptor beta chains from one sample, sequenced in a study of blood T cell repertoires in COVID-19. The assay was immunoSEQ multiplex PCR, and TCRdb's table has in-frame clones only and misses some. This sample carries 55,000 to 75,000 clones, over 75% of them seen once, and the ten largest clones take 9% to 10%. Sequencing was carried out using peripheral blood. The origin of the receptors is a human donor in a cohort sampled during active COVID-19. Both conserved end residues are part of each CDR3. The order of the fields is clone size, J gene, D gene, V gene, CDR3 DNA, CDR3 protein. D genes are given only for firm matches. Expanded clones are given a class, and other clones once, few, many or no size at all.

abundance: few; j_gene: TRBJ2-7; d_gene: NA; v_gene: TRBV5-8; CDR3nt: TGTGCCAGCACCCCCTTACTCCGCTACGAGCAGTACTTC; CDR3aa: CASTPLLRYEQYF
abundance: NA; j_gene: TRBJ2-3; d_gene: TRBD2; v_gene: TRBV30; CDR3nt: TGTGCCTGGAGTGTCGTTGGGGACTATCGCAAAAGAGATACGCAGTATTTT; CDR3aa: CAWSVVGDYRKRDTQYF
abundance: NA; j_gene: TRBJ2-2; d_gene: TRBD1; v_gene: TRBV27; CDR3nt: TGTGCCAGCAAACGACAGGGTGGCACCGGGGAGCTGTTTTTT; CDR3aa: CASKRQGGTGELFF
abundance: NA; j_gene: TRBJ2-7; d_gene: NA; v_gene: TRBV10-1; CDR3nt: TGCGCCAGCAGTGCCGGACAAACATACGAGCAGTACTTT; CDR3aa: CASSAGQTYEQYF
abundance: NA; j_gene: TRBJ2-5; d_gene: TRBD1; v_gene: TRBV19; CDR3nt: TGTGCCAGTAAGGAACAGGGGGACGAGACCCAGTACTTC; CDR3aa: CASKEQGDETQYF
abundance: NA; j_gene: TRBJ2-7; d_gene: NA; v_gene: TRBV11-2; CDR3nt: TGTGCCAGCAGACTCTTAAGGGGGAGAACCACCTACGAGCAGTACTTC; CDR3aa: CASRLLRGRTTYEQYF
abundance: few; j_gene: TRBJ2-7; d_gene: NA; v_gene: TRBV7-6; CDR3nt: TGTGCCAGCAGCCCGTTAGCGGAAACCCCCTACGAGCAGTACTTC; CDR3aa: CASSPLAETPYEQYF
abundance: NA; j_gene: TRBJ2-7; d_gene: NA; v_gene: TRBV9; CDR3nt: TGTGCCAGCAGCGTGGAGGGGACTGCCTCCTACGAGCAGTACTTC; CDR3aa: CASSVEGTASYEQYF
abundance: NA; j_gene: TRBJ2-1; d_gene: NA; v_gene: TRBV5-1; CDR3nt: TGCGCCAGCAGCTCCGGGACTGCGAGCTCCTACAATGAGCAGTTCTTC; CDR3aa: CASSSGTASSYNEQFF
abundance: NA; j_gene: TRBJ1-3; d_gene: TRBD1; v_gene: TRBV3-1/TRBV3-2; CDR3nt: TGTGCCAGCAGCCCGACAGGGGCTGGAAACACCATATATTTT; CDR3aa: CASSPTGAGNTIYF
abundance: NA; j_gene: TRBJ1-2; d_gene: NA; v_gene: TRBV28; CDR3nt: TGTGCCAGCAGCCCCCCGGGGTCTACAGCTAACTATGGCTACACCTTC; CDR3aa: CASSPPGSTANYGYTF
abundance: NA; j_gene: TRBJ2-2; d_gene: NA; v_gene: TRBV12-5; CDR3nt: TGTGCTAGTGGTTTGGGGCTGACCGGGGAGCTGTTTTTT; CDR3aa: CASGLGLTGELFF
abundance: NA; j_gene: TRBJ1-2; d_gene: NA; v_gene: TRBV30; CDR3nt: TGTGCCTGGAGTCCCACCAGTTATGGCTACACCTTC; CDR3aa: CAWSPTSYGYTF
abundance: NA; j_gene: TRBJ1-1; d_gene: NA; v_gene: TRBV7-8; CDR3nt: TGTGCCAGCAGCAACATAAGGGGTAACACTGAAGCTTTCTTT; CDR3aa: CASSNIRGNTEAFF
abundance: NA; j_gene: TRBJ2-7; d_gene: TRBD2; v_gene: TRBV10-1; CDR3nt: TGCGCCAGCAGTAGCTCGAGACTAGCGGACGGCAAGGACGAGCAGTACTTC; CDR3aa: CASSSSRLADGKDEQYF
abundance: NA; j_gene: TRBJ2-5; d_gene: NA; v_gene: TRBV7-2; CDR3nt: TGTGCCAGCAGCTGGACAGAAGCCAATACCCAGTACTTC; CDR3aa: CASSWTEANTQYF
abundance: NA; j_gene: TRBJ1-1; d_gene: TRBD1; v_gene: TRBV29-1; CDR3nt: TGCAGCGTTGTCGGGACAGGGGTTACTGAAGCTTTCTTT; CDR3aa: CSVVGTGVTEAFF
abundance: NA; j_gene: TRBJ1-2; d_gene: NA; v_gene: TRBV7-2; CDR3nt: TGTGCCAGCAGCTTGCTGCGATCACGGGGCTACACCTTC; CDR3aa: CASSLLRSRGYTF
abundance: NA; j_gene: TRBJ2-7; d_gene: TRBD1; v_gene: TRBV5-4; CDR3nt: TGTGCCAGCAGCAATCCGGGACAGAGCTCCTACGAGCAGTACTTC; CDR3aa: CASSNPGQSSYEQYF
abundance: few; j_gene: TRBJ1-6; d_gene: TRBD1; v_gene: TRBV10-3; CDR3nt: TGTGCCATCAGTGAGGGACAGGGGGAATCCCTCCACTTT; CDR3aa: CAISEGQGESLHF
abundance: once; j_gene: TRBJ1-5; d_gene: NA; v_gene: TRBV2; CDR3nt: TGTGCCAGCAGTGAGGGGGCCAATCAGCCCCAGCATTTT; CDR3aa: CASSEGANQPQHF
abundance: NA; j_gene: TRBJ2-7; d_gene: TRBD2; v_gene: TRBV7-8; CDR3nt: TGTGCCAGCAGCTTAGTAGGGACTAGCGGCTACGAGCAGTACTTC; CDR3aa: CASSLVGTSGYEQYF
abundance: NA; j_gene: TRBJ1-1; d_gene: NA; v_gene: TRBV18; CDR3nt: TGTGCCAGCTCATCGGGGGAGGGCACTGAAGCTTTCTTT; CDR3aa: CASSSGEGTEAFF
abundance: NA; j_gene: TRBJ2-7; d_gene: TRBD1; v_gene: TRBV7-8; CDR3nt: TGTGCCAGCAGCTTCCGCGGGACAGGGGGGGACGAGCAGTACTTC; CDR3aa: CASSFRGTGGDEQYF
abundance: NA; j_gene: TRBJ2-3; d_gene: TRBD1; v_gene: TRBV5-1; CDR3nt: TGCGCCAGCAGCGCACCGGGACAGGGATCAACAGATACGCAGTATTTT; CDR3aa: CASSAPGQGSTDTQYF
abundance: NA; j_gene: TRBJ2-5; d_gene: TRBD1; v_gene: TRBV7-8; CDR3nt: TGTGCCAGCAGCTTAGCCCTGACAGGGGGATACCAAGAGACCCAGTACTTC; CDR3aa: CASSLALTGGYQETQYF
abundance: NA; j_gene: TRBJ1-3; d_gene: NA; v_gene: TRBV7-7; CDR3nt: TGTGCTAGCAGCTTAGAAGGGGCCAGTCACTCTGGAAACACCATATATTTT; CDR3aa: CASSLEGASHSGNTIYF
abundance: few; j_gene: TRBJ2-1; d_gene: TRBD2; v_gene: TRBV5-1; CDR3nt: TGCGCCAGCAGCCGGACTAGCGGGAGGGGCAATGAGCAGTTCTTC; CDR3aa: CASSRTSGRGNEQFF
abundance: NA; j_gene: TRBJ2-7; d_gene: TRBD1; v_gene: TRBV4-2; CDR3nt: TGTGCCAGCAGCCAGCCGGGACAGGGCTACGAGCAGTACTTC; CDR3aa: CASSQPGQGYEQYF